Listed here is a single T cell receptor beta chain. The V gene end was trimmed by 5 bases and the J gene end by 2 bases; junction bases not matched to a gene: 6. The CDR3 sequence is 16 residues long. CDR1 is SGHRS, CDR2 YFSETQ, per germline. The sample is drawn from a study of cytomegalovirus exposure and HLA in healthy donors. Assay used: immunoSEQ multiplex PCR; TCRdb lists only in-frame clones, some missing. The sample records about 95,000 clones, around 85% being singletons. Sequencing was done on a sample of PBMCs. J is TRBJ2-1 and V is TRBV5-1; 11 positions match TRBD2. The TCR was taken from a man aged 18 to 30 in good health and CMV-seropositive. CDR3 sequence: CASRWASGRTYNEQFF. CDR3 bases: TGCGCCAGCAGGTGGGCTAGCGGGAGGACCTACAATGAGCAGTTCTTC. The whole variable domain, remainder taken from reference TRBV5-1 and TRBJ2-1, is KAGVTQTPRYLIKTRGQQVTLSCSPISGHRSVSWYQQTPGQGLQFLFEYFSETQRNKGNFPGRFSGRQFSNSRSEMNVSTLELGDSALYLCASRWASGRTYNEQFFGPGTRLTVL.